This T cell receptor (beta chain) was sequenced during a study of blood T cell repertoires in COVID-19 (dated by TCRdb to the early 2020s). Some background on the complete study: Collaborator samples came from the United States, Italy and Spain and covered acute and convalescent phases of COVID-19. The material from the prospective study consisted of cDNA or gDNA derived from T cells, B-cell-depleted T cells, or PBMCs. Subjects who had been exposed to COVID-19, were actively infected with it, or had recovered from it provided the deeply sampled blood TCRbeta repertoires that made up the dataset. The repertoires were made available in a free public database intended to serve as a resource for research on the immune response to SARS-CoV-2. The samples were drawn from the first 160 participants of the ongoing ImmuneRACE study and from 950 to 1,500 subjects provided by 6 global collaborators. Sample metadata almost always included a de-identified subject ID, COVID-19 status, age in years and sex. Where available, HLA class I and class II types were obtained from metadata supplied by the sample provider rather than from assay-based typing.

There are 19 amino acids in the CDR3, from cysteine to phenylalanine inclusive. Only the CDR3 region is kept as DNA, spanning 57 bases read in frame from base 1. Here V drops 6 bases and J drops 0 bases, and the junction holds 10 bases not matched to any gene. In the germline V gene, CDR1 corresponds to SGDLS and CDR2 to YYNGEE. A single count supports this clone. No antigen is known for it. No qualities accompany the bases; no much larger clone lies one base away. Findings and caveats that apply to the study as a whole: The amount of clinical and demographic metadata varied by source and participant and was provided uncurated.

TCRbeta CDR3 regions were amplified from genomic DNA by means of the immunoSEQ Assay, a bias-controlled multiplex PCR. Per the source publication's procedure: The number of nucleated cells in each sample was estimated by amplification of reference gene primers within the assay. Sequence reads were collapsed and filtered to measure the absolute abundance of every unique TCRbeta CDR3 rearrangement. For each sample, productive Simpson clonality was calculated as the square root of Simpson's diversity index over productive rearrangements. The immuneACCESS repertoire file appears here via TCRdb, limited to in-frame rearrangements. These files lack a portion of the clones; in checked studies, under half of the deficit traces to unresolved V genes, and the cause of the others is not known. The D gene and trimming were derived from the DNA, and the V and J assignments and clone size from that table. Within this sample are 44,000 or so clones, with 75% to 85% of them counted one time only. The ten biggest clones cover roughly 8.2% of the sample.

Each collaborating institution followed its own protocols to collect whole blood in K2EDTA tubes. Collaborator samples were shipped for TCRbeta analysis as frozen whole blood, isolated PBMCs, or DNA extracted from either sample type. The receptor's source is a man older than 75 in a cohort sampled during active COVID-19. The rearrangement joined TRBV9 to TRBJ2-2, with TRBD2 matching 14 junction bases. Material: peripheral blood. The DNA sequence is TGTGCCAGCACCCCAAGAGGGACTAGCGGGGGACCGAACACCGGGGAGCTGTTTTTT. Protein translation: CASTPRGTSGGPNTGELFF. This CDR3, with the reference TRBV9 and TRBJ2-2 proteins standing in past its ends, gives the full variable domain DSGVTQTPKHLITATGQRVTLRCSPRSGDLSVYWYQQSLDQGLQFLIQYYNGEERAKGNILERFSAQQFPDLHSELNLSSLELGDSALYFCASTPRGTSGGPNTGELFFGEGSRLTVL.